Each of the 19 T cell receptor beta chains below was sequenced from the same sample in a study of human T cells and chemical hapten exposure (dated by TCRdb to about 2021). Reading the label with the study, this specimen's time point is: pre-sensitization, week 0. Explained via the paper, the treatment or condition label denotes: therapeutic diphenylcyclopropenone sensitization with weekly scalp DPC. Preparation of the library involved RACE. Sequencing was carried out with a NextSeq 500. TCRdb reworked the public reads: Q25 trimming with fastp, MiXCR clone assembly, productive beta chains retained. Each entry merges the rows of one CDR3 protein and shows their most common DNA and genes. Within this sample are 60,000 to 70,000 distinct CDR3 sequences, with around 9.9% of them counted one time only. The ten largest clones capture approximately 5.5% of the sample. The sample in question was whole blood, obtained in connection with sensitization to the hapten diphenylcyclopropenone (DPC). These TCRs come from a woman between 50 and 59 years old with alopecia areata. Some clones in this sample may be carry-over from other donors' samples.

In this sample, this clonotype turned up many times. The CDR3: CASSHSTGSVTEAFF. The CDR3 DNA reads TGCGCCAGCAGCCACTCGACAGGGTCGGTCACTGAAGCTTTCTTT. V usage is TRBV4-3 and J usage is TRBJ1-1, with 7 bases lining up with TRBD1. Per germline, CDR1 LGHNA and CDR2 YSLEER. The CDR3 is 15 amino acids. The V segment lost 3 bases and the J segment 4 bases; nucleotides outside the gene matches: 8.

CDR3 bases: TGTGCCAGCAGCTTTATGGGGGGGCAGTCAGATACGCAGTATTTT. It encodes CASSFMGGQSDTQYF. The chain couples TRBV7-2 to TRBJ2-3; D is possibly TRBD2 (7 bases). Trimming removed 3 bases at V and 4 bases at J, with 14 bases between. The CDR3 length is 15 residues. Germline V gives CDR1 SGHTA, CDR2 FQGNSA.

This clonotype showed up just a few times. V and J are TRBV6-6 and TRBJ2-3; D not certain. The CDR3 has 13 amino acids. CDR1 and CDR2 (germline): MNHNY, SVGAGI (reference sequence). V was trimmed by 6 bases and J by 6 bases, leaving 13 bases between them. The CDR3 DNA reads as TGTGCCAGCAGCCGACCCCCCGTGGATACGCAGTATTTT. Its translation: CASSRPPVDTQYF.

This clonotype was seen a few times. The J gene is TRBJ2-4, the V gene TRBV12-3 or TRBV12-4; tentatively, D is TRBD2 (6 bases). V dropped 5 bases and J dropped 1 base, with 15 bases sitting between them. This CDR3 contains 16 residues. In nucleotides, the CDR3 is TGTGCCAGCAGTGATCAGGGAGGCCTGGCCAAAAACATTCAGTACTTC. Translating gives CASSDQGGLAKNIQYF.

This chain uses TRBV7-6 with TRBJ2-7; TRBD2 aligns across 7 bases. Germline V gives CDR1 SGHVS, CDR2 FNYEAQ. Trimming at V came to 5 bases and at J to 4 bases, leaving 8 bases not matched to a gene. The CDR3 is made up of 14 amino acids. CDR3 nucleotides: TGTGCCAGCAGCCCCGGCGGGGGAGGGTACGAGCAGTACTTC. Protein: CASSPGGGGYEQYF.

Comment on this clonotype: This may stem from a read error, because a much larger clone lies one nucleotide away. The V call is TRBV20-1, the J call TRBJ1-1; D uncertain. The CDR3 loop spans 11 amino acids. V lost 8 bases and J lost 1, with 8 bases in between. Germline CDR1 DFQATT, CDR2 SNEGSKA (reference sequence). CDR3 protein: CSTHRNTEAFF. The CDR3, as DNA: TGCAGTACCCACCGGAACACTGAAGCTTTCTTT.

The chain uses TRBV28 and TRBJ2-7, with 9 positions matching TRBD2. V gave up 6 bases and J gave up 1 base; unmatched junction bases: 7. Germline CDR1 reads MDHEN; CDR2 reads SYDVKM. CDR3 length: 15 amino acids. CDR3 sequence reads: CASRHSGRGSYEQYF. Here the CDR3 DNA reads TGTGCCAGCAGGCATAGCGGGAGAGGGTCCTACGAGCAGTACTTC. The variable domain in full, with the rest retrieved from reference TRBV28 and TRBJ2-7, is DVKVTQSSRYLVKRTGEKVFLECVQDMDHENMFWYRQDPGLGLRLIYFSYDVKMKEKGDIPEGYSVSREKKERFSLILESASTNQTSMYLCASRHSGRGSYEQYFGPGTRLTVT.

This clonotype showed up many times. The CDR3 loop is CASSQDLSAGFKKTQYF. Here the CDR3 DNA reads TGTGCCAGCAGCCAAGATCTGTCGGCGGGATTCAAGAAGACCCAGTACTTC. The V call is TRBV3-1, the J call TRBJ2-5; the D gene is possibly TRBD2 (6 bases). V was shortened by 0 bases and J by 6 bases, with 20 bases between the two germline ends. This CDR3 contains 17 residues. The germline gives CDR1 LGHDT, CDR2 YNNKEL (reference sequence).

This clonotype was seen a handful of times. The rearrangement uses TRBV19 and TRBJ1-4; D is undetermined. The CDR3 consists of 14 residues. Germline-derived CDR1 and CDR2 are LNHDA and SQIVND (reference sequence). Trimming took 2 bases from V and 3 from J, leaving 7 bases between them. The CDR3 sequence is CASSIQWSNEKLFF. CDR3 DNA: TGTGCCAGTAGTATACAGTGGTCTAATGAAAAACTGTTTTTT.

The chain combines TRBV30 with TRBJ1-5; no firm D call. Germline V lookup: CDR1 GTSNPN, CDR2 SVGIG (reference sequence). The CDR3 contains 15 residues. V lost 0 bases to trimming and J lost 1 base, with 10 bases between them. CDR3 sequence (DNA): TGTGCCTGGAGTGTACCCGGACTGAGCAATCAGCCCCAGCATTTT. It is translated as CAWSVPGLSNQPQHF.

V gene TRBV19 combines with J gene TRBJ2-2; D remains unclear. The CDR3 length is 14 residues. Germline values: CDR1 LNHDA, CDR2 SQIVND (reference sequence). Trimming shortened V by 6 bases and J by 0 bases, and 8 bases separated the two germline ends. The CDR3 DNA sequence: TGTGCCAGTAGGATAACTACGAACACCGGGGAGCTGTTTTTT. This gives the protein CASRITTNTGELFF. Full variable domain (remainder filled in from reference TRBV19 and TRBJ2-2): DGGITQSPKYLFRKEGQNVTLSCEQNLNHDAMYWYRQDPGQGLRLIYYSQIVNDFQKGDIAEGYSVSREKKESFPLTVTSAQKNPTAFYLCASRITTNTGELFFGEGSRLTVL.

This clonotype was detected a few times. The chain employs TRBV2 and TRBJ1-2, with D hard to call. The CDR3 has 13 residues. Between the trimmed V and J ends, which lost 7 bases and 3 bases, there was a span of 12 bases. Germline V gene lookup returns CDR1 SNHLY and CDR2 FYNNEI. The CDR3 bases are TGTGCCAGCACTGACATGGGTCACTATGGCTACACCTTC. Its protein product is CASTDMGHYGYTF.

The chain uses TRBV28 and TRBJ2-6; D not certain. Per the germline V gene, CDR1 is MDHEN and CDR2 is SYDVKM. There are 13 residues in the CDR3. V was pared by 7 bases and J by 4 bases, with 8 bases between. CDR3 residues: CASTLQGANVLTF. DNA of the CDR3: TGTGCCAGCACTCTACAGGGGGCCAACGTCCTGACTTTC.

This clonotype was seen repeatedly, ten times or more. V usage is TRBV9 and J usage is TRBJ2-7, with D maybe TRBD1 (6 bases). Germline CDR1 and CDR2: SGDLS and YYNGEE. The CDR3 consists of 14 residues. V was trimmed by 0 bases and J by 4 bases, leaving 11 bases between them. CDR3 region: CASSVDAGVYEQYF. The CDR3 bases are TGTGCCAGCAGCGTAGATGCAGGGGTTTACGAGCAGTACTTC.

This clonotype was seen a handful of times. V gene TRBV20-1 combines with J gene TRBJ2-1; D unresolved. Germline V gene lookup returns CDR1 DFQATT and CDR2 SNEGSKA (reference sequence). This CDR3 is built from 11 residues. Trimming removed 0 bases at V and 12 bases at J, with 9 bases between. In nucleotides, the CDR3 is TGCAGTGCTAGAGATGACACCCCGCAGTTCTTC. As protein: CSARDDTPQFF.

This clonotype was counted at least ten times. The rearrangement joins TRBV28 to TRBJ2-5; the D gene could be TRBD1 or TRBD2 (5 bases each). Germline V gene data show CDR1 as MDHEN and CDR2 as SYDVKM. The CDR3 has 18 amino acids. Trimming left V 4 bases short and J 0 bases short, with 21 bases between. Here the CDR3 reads CASSYPLSEGIYQETQYF. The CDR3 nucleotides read TGTGCCAGCAGTTACCCCCTCTCCGAGGGGATATACCAAGAGACCCAGTACTTC.

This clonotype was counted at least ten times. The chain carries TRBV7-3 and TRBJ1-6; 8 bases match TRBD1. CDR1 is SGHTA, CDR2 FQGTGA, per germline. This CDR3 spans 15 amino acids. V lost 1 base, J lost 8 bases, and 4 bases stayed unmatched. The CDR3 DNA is TGTGCCAGCAGCTTAAGTAGGGGACAGGATTCACCCCTCCACTTT. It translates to CASSLSRGQDSPLHF. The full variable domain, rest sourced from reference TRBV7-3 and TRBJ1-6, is GAGVSQTPSNKVTEKGKYVELRCDPISGHTALYWYRQSLGQGPEFLIYFQGTGAADDSGLPNDRFFAVRPEGSVSTLKIQRTERGDSAVYLCASSLSRGQDSPLHFGNGTRLTVT.

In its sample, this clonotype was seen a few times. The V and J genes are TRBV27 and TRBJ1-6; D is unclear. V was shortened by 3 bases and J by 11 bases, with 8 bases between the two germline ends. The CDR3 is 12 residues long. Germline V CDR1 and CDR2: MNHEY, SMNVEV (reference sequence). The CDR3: CASSFKETPLHF. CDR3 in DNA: TGTGCCAGCAGTTTTAAGGAGACACCCCTCCACTTT.

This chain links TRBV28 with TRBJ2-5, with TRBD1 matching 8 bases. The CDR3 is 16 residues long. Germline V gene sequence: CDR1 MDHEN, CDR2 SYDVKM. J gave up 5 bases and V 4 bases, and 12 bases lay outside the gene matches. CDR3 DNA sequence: TGTGCCAGCAGTTCGCCGTTCGGACAGGGCGGTGAGACCCAGTACTTC. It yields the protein CASSSPFGQGGETQYF.